This T cell receptor (beta chain) came from a study of beta chain features in type 1 diabetes. Study-wide results and caveats: At VDJ recombination sites, type 1 diabetes patients had fewer insertions and more deleted nucleotides. Naive, central memory and Treg TCRB repertoires appeared more alike in patients than in healthy donors. Shorter TCRB CDR3s, moderately but significantly so, were found in Type 1 diabetes patients in all four CD4+ subsets.

Of note for this clone: Its antigen is currently unknown.

Based on CD45RO/CCR7/CD25/CD127/CD95/CD27, CD4+ regulatory, stem cell-like memory, naive and central memory cells were sorted. Expressed TCRB transcripts were sequenced after all isolated RNA was converted to cDNA. Here immunoSEQ multiplex PCR was the method, and the copy in TCRdb shows in-frame clones only, minus some. The sample includes 500,000 to 800,000 clones, around 12% seen only once; the top ten take more than 0.095%. This CDR3 contains 13 residues. The germline V and J ends were trimmed by 8 bases and 7 bases, with 14 bases remaining between them. Looked up from germline, CDR1 is SEHNR and CDR2 is FQNEAQ (reference sequence).

The V and J genes are TRBV7-9 and TRBJ1-4; unclear D gene. The TCR was taken from a man aged 25-45 years with type 1 diabetes. The sequenced sample was naive CD4+ T cells from blood. CDR3 coding DNA: TGTGCCAGCGCTGGAGTTGCCGCTGAAAAACTGTTTTTT. Its translation: CASAGVAAEKLFF. Based on the CDR3 plus reference TRBV7-9 and TRBJ1-4, the full variable domain is DTGVSQNPRHKITKRGQNVTFRCDPISEHNRLYWYRQTLGQGPEFLTYFQNEAQLEKSRLLSDRFSAERPKGSFSTLEIQRTEQGDSAMYLCASAGVAAEKLFFGSGTQLSVL.